These T cell receptor beta chains were read from a single sample in a study of PD-L1 blockade in urothelial cancer. The repertoire was sequenced with immunoSEQ multiplex PCR; TCRdb's copy has only in-frame clones and lacks some. The table has some 80,000 clones, around four fifths seen once. Sequencing used PBMCs, obtained around atezolizumab (anti-PD-L1) treatment. The receptors originated from a man aged 40-55 years with urothelial cancer. The CDR3 runs from the conserved cysteine through the conserved F or W. A D gene is named only where the DNA matches it firmly. Rows give clone size only sometimes, using once, few, many, or a class for an expanded clone.

D gene,V gene,clone size,J gene,CDR3 protein,CDR3 DNA
TRBD2,TRBV19,-,TRBJ2-1,CASSRAGTSGYNEQFF,TGTGCCAGTAGTAGGGCCGGGACTAGCGGGTACAATGAGCAGTTCTTC
-,TRBV18,-,TRBJ2-2,CASSPPGANTGELFF,TGTGCCAGCTCACCACCCGGAGCGAACACCGGGGAGCTGTTTTTT
TRBD1,TRBV2,-,TRBJ2-4,CASSERDSLAKNIQYF,TGTGCCAGCAGTGAACGGGACAGTCTAGCCAAAAACATTCAGTACTTC
-,TRBV7-8,-,TRBJ1-1,CASRRQESNIIAEAFF,TGTGCCAGCAGGCGACAAGAGTCTAACATAATCGCTGAAGCTTTCTTT
-,TRBV4-2,-,TRBJ2-7,CASSHAGQEGYEQYF,TGTGCCAGCAGCCACGCTGGACAGGAGGGCTACGAGCAGTACTTC
-,TRBV2,-,TRBJ2-2,CASSDFLSSAVTTGELFF,TGTGCCAGCAGTGATTTTTTAAGCTCCGCTGTCACGACCGGGGAGCTGTTTTTT
-,TRBV5-5,-,TRBJ2-1,CASSARDSSNEQFF,TGTGCCAGCAGCGCCCGGGACTCTTCTAATGAGCAGTTCTTC
-,TRBV29-1,-,TRBJ2-3,CSVERRGGTDTQYF,TGCAGCGTTGAACGCAGGGGCGGAACAGATACGCAGTATTTT
-,TRBV7-9,-,TRBJ2-1,CASSFSNEQFF,TGTGCCAGCAGCTTCTCCAATGAGCAGTTCTTC
TRBD1,TRBV6-5,-,TRBJ2-1,CASSFPGTGLNEQFF,TGTGCCAGCAGTTTTCCCGGGACAGGGTTGAATGAGCAGTTCTTC
TRBD2,TRBV30,-,TRBJ2-3,CAWVGGRAGDTQYF,TGTGCCTGGGTTGGCGGGAGGGCCGGGGATACGCAGTATTTT
-,TRBV27,-,TRBJ2-3,CASSLSLSSFFEGDTQYF,TGTGCCAGCAGTCTGAGCCTTTCTAGCTTTTTCGAGGGTGATACGCAGTATTTT
-,TRBV5-6,-,TRBJ2-7,CASSISGWSYEQYF,TGTGCCAGCAGCATTAGCGGATGGTCCTACGAGCAGTACTTC
-,TRBV29-1,-,TRBJ2-2,CSVERGSGTGELFF,TGCAGCGTTGAGCGAGGGAGTGGAACCGGGGAGCTGTTTTTT
TRBD2,TRBV28,-,TRBJ2-7,CASRPQGLAGGSYEQYF,TGTGCCAGCAGGCCTCAGGGACTAGCGGGGGGCTCCTACGAGCAGTACTTC
-,TRBV11-2,-,TRBJ1-2,CASSPRLSSNYGYTF,TGTGCCAGCAGCCCCCGGTTGAGCTCTAACTATGGCTACACCTTC
-,TRBV5-6,-,TRBJ1-2,CASSFSQGIYGYTF,TGTGCCAGCAGCTTTTCCCAGGGTATCTATGGCTACACCTTC
TRBD2,TRBV15,-,TRBJ2-3,CATSRVAGVDTQYF,TGTGCCACCAGCAGAGTTGCGGGAGTGGATACGCAGTATTTT
-,TRBV6-5,-,TRBJ1-3,CASSYTPGNTIYF,TGTGCCAGCAGTTACACTCCTGGAAACACCATATATTTT
TRBD2,TRBV6-6,once,TRBJ2-3,CASSLGTSDYTDTQYF,TGTGCCAGCAGTTTGGGGACTAGCGATTACACAGATACGCAGTATTTT
-,TRBV5-1,few,TRBJ2-2,CASSLGTRREIGELFF,TGCGCCAGCAGCTTGGGTACGCGACGGGAAATCGGGGAGCTGTTTTTT
TRBD2,TRBV30,-,TRBJ2-2,CAWSEGGRYKGGELFF,TGTGCCTGGAGTGAGGGCGGGAGGTATAAGGGAGGGGAGCTGTTTTTT
TRBD1,TRBV19,few,TRBJ1-1,CASRGRTEAFF,TGTGCCAGCAGGGGGAGAACTGAAGCTTTCTTT
-,TRBV27,-,TRBJ2-2,CASSFSRSAAGELFF,TGTGCCAGCAGTTTCTCCCGGTCCGCCGCCGGGGAGCTGTTTTTT
-,TRBV7-6,-,TRBJ2-7,CASSLAAGAGGSYEQYF,TGTGCCAGCAGCTTAGCCGCTGGGGCAGGGGGGTCCTACGAGCAGTACTTC
TRBD2,TRBV6-5,-,TRBJ2-5,CASSHRLAGGETQYF,TGTGCCAGCAGTCACCGACTAGCGGGAGGAGAGACCCAGTACTTC
-,TRBV30,once,TRBJ2-1,CAWSGRAYEQFF,TGTGCCTGGAGCGGGCGGGCATATGAGCAGTTCTTC
-,TRBV28,once,TRBJ1-3,CASSQGSGNTIYF,TGTGCCAGCAGTCAGGGTTCTGGAAACACCATATATTTT
TRBD2,TRBV19,-,TRBJ2-3,CASSIEAGGYTQYF,TGTGCCAGTAGTATAGAAGCGGGAGGGTACACGCAGTATTTT
-,TRBV28,-,TRBJ2-1,CASSLGGVEQFF,TGTGCCAGCAGTTTAGGCGGGGTTGAGCAGTTCTTC
TRBD1,TRBV30,-,TRBJ1-5,CAWSDADRENQPQHF,TGTGCCTGGAGCGACGCAGACAGGGAGAATCAGCCCCAGCATTTT
TRBD1,TRBV4-2,-,TRBJ2-1,CASSQDLNRGYNEQFF,TGTGCCAGCAGCCAAGATCTTAACAGGGGTTACAATGAGCAGTTCTTC
TRBD2,TRBV2,-,TRBJ2-1,CASRAGGPGNEQFF,TGTGCCAGCAGGGCGGGAGGGCCGGGCAATGAGCAGTTCTTC
-,TRBV7-9,-,TRBJ1-1,CASSLARGRTTEAFF,TGTGCCAGCAGCTTAGCGCGGGGGAGAACCACTGAAGCTTTCTTT
-,TRBV7-2,-,TRBJ1-3,CASSLGRAGNTIYF,TGTGCCAGCAGCTTAGGCCGAGCTGGAAACACCATATATTTT
TRBD2,TRBV4-1,-,TRBJ2-1,CASSQGLVTSGSGEQFF,TGCGCCAGCAGCCAAGGTTTGGTGACTAGCGGGAGTGGTGAGCAGTTCTTC
TRBD1,TRBV4-2,few,TRBJ1-2,CASSQTGGDGYTF,TGTGCCAGCAGCCAAACAGGGGGAGATGGCTACACCTTC
-,TRBV9,-,TRBJ1-5,CASSVHLSGSAQHF,TGTGCCAGCAGCGTACACTTGTCGGGATCAGCCCAGCATTTT
-,TRBV23-1,-,TRBJ1-1,CASSRRQFEAFF,TGCGCCAGCAGTCGACGACAGTTTGAAGCTTTCTTT
-,TRBV30,-,TRBJ2-2,CAWSRSGAYTGELFF,TGTGCCTGGAGCAGGAGCGGCGCGTACACCGGGGAGCTGTTTTTT
-,TRBV9,once,TRBJ2-2,CASSVDQGRTGELFF,TGTGCCAGCAGCGTAGATCAGGGGCGCACCGGGGAGCTGTTTTTT
-,TRBV11-3,-,TRBJ2-3,CASSSDSGLSTDTQYF,TGTGCCAGCAGCTCGGATAGCGGACTTAGCACAGATACGCAGTATTTT
TRBD1,TRBV4-1,-,TRBJ1-2,CASSDRGHYGYTF,TGCGCCAGCTCGGACAGGGGGCACTATGGCTACACCTTC
-,TRBV9,medium-sized,TRBJ2-3,CASSAGGTDTQYF,TGTGCCAGCAGCGCCGGAGGGACAGATACGCAGTATTTT
-,TRBV7-2,-,TRBJ2-7,CASSFGGARNEQYF,TGTGCCAGCAGCTTTGGGGGGGCCAGGAACGAGCAGTACTTC
-,TRBV10-2,-,TRBJ2-3,CASSFGASTDTQYF,TGCGCCAGCAGTTTTGGAGCCTCCACAGATACGCAGTATTTT
-,TRBV11-2,-,TRBJ2-5,CASSRGGQETQYF,TGTGCCAGCAGCCGGGGTGGGCAAGAGACCCAGTACTTC
TRBD2,TRBV11-1,-,TRBJ2-2,CASSLGLAGLSGELFF,TGTGCCAGCAGCTTAGGTCTAGCGGGTCTGTCCGGGGAGCTGTTTTTT
TRBD1,TRBV2,-,TRBJ2-5,CASSEDRGETQYF,TGTGCCAGCAGTGAGGACAGGGGAGAGACCCAGTACTTC